Listed below are T cell receptor beta chains from one sample, sequenced in a study of cytomegalovirus exposure and HLA in healthy donors. Generated by immunoSEQ multiplex PCR, the TCRdb table keeps only in-frame clones and is missing some. The data show 160,000 or so clones, around 89% seen once. Sequenced input: PBMCs. The receptors stem from a man between 18 and 29 years old in good health and CMV-seronegative. Both conserved end residues are part of each CDR3. The D gene is left open where the match is weak. Clone size appears in some rows only: once, few, many, or a class for an expanded clone.

d_call: TRBD2
clone_size: NA
v_call: TRBV6-7
j_call: TRBJ2-7
cdr3_aa: CASTPSRGLAGVASEQYF
cdr3_nt: TGTGCCAGCACGCCGTCCCGGGGATTAGCGGGAGTAGCGAGTGAGCAGTACTTC

d_call: TRBD1
clone_size: once
v_call: TRBV5-1
j_call: TRBJ1-1
cdr3_aa: CASYPGQSMNTEAFF
cdr3_nt: TGCGCCAGCTATCCGGGACAGAGTATGAACACTGAAGCTTTCTTT

d_call: TRBD2
clone_size: NA
v_call: TRBV4-1
j_call: TRBJ2-1
cdr3_aa: CASSTLAGGWNEQFF
cdr3_nt: TGCGCCAGCAGTACACTAGCGGGAGGATGGAATGAGCAGTTCTTC

d_call: TRBD2
clone_size: NA
v_call: TRBV27
j_call: TRBJ2-1
cdr3_aa: CASTLFSGSVYNEQFF
cdr3_nt: TGTGCCAGCACCCTCTTTAGCGGGAGTGTTTACAATGAGCAGTTCTTC

d_call: TRBD1
clone_size: many
v_call: TRBV6-5
j_call: TRBJ1-2
cdr3_aa: CASSYLTGGAGGYTF
cdr3_nt: TGTGCCAGCAGTTACTTAACAGGGGGCGCGGGTGGCTACACCTTC

d_call: NA
clone_size: NA
v_call: TRBV29-1
j_call: TRBJ1-1
cdr3_aa: CSVDEAMNTEAFF
cdr3_nt: TGCAGCGTTGACGAGGCTATGAACACTGAAGCTTTCTTT

d_call: NA
clone_size: NA
v_call: TRBV5-8
j_call: TRBJ2-3
cdr3_aa: CASSLRGKGDTQYF
cdr3_nt: TGTGCCAGCAGCTTGAGGGGGAAGGGAGATACGCAGTATTTT

d_call: NA
clone_size: NA
v_call: TRBV2
j_call: TRBJ1-5
cdr3_aa: CASSEERGSNQPQHF
cdr3_nt: TGTGCCAGCAGTGAAGAAAGGGGTAGCAATCAGCCCCAGCATTTT

d_call: TRBD1
clone_size: NA
v_call: TRBV2
j_call: TRBJ1-2
cdr3_aa: CASSQELGTGDGYTF
cdr3_nt: TGTGCCAGCAGCCAAGAGTTGGGAACAGGGGACGGCTACACCTTC

d_call: NA
clone_size: NA
v_call: TRBV10-2
j_call: TRBJ1-3
cdr3_aa: CASSEAGSYENTIYF
cdr3_nt: TGCGCCAGCAGTGAGGCAGGGTCTTACGAAAACACCATATATTTT

d_call: TRBD1
clone_size: few
v_call: TRBV27
j_call: TRBJ1-2
cdr3_aa: CASSHRQGGYGYTF
cdr3_nt: TGTGCCAGCAGTCACCGACAGGGTGGGTATGGCTACACCTTC

d_call: NA
clone_size: NA
v_call: TRBV7-2
j_call: TRBJ1-4
cdr3_aa: CASSLYRRTNEKLFF
cdr3_nt: TGTGCCAGCAGCTTATACCGGAGGACTAATGAAAAACTGTTTTTT

d_call: NA
clone_size: NA
v_call: TRBV7-2
j_call: TRBJ2-1
cdr3_aa: CASSPSFGRPTEGNEQFF
cdr3_nt: TGTGCCAGCAGCCCTAGCTTCGGGCGGCCAACGGAGGGCAATGAGCAGTTCTTC

d_call: NA
clone_size: NA
v_call: TRBV27
j_call: TRBJ2-7
cdr3_aa: CASSLARRGYEQYF
cdr3_nt: TGTGCCAGCAGCCTTGCTCGCAGGGGCTACGAGCAGTACTTC

d_call: NA
clone_size: NA
v_call: TRBV7-9
j_call: TRBJ1-2
cdr3_aa: CASSLMWESRQNYGYTF
cdr3_nt: TGTGCCAGCAGCTTAATGTGGGAGAGTCGGCAAAACTATGGCTACACCTTC

d_call: TRBD1
clone_size: NA
v_call: TRBV15
j_call: TRBJ1-1
cdr3_aa: CATSRDRPFRDSLNTEAFF
cdr3_nt: TGTGCCACCAGCAGAGATCGTCCTTTTCGGGACAGTCTGAACACTGAAGCTTTCTTT

d_call: TRBD2
clone_size: NA
v_call: TRBV4-2
j_call: TRBJ2-6
cdr3_aa: CASSLETSGRALAGANVLTF
cdr3_nt: TGTGCCAGCAGCCTGGAGACTAGCGGGAGGGCCTTGGCTGGGGCCAACGTCCTGACTTTC